Presented here are 6 T cell receptor beta chains from one specimen sequenced in a study of blood T cells in healthy people across ages. A second PCR of about 7 to 12 cycles used a sample-barcoded 5' primer and a J-beta primer mix. TCRdb independently ran MiXCR on the 5' RACE reads; one entry per CDR3 protein. Of more than 650,000 distinct CDR3 sequences in the sample, 25% to 30% were seen once. The data also belong to a second study, concerning T cells of mothers and their children.

The specimen sequenced was blood. These TCRs come from a boy aged 5 to 17 in good health.

This chain uses TRBV5-1 with TRBJ2-5, with 8 bases identical to TRBD2. CDR1 and CDR2 from the germline V gene are SGHRS and YFSETQ. With 4 bases clipped from V and 4 bases from J, the junction kept 6 bases outside the gene matches. CDR3 length: 14 residues. The CDR3 sequence: CASSIPSGGETQYF. The CDR3 DNA follows: TGCGCCAGCAGCATCCCAAGCGGGGGAGAGACCCAGTACTTC.

This clonotype was seen only a few times. The J gene is TRBJ2-4, the V gene TRBV5-1, with D maybe TRBD2 (7 bases). V was trimmed by 3 bases and J by 3 bases, leaving 13 bases between them. The CDR3 has 15 amino acids. Germline CDR1 reads SGHRS; CDR2 reads YFSETQ. CDR3 amino acids: CASSSGGPDKNIQYF. In nucleotides, the CDR3 is TGCGCCAGCAGCTCCGGGGGGCCGGACAAAAACATTCAGTACTTC.

This clonotype has only a few counts. This chain joins TRBV6-2 or TRBV6-3 and TRBJ1-4, with D maybe TRBD1 (6 bases). V lost 0 bases, J lost 6 bases, and 17 bases lay in between. CDR1 MNHEY and CDR2 SVGEGT come from the germline V gene. This CDR3 has 17 residues. CDR3 loop: CASSYSKGAGDHEKLFF. The CDR3 coding sequence is TGTGCCAGCAGTTACTCGAAAGGGGCAGGGGATCATGAAAAACTGTTTTTT.

This clonotype was observed a handful of times. The chain is built from TRBV24-1 and TRBJ1-1; 8 positions match TRBD1. Germline V gives CDR1 KGHDR, CDR2 SFDVKD. The CDR3 has 15 amino acids. After removal of 6 bases from V and 1 base from J, the junction contained 6 bases not matched to a gene. The CDR3 sequence: CATSPGTGTNTEAFF. For the CDR3, the DNA is TGTGCCACCAGTCCGGGGACAGGTACGAACACTGAAGCTTTCTTT.

This clonotype is a singleton in its sample. J is TRBJ2-5 and V is TRBV4-1, with D maybe TRBD2 (6 bases). The CDR3 spans 16 residues. V gave up 0 bases and J gave up 2 bases, with 13 bases separating them. Germline V lookup: CDR1 MGHRA, CDR2 YSYEKL. CDR3 in amino acids: CASSQDPPGLQETQYF. CDR3 coding DNA: TGCGCCAGCAGCCAAGACCCCCCGGGACTGCAAGAGACCCAGTACTTC.

This clonotype turned up a few times. V usage is TRBV4-1 and J usage is TRBJ2-3; 11 bases line up with TRBD2. V shed 2 bases and J 3 bases; nucleotides not matched to a gene: 4. The germline V gene has CDR1 MGHRA and CDR2 YSYEKL. This CDR3 is 16 amino acids long. For the CDR3, the DNA is TGCGCCAGCAGCCAAATTACTAGCGGGGGAACAGATACGCAGTATTTT. Translation gives CASSQITSGGTDTQYF.